A single sample gave rise to the 32 T cell receptor beta chains below, sequenced in a study of identical twins' blood T cells. TCRdb reanalysed the 5' RACE reads using MiXCR and keeps one entry per CDR3 protein. The sample includes 300,000 to 400,000 distinct CDR3 sequences, about 28% of them seen just once. The sample comprised PBMCs. Receptors originate from a woman aged 18-49 years in good health.

This clonotype occurred many times. The J gene is TRBJ1-2, the V gene TRBV29-1; perhaps TRBD1 as D (6 bases). The CDR3 sequence is 11 residues long. The germline gives CDR1 SQVTM, CDR2 ANQGSEA. The germline V and J ends were trimmed by 8 bases and 8 bases, with 15 bases remaining between them. CDR3 amino acids: CSLAQGSGYTF. DNA for the CDR3: TGCAGCCTCGCACAGGGCAGCGGCTACACCTTC.

This clonotype came up a few times. V gene TRBV20-1 combines with J gene TRBJ1-5, with 9 bases lining up with TRBD1. Germline V gene data show CDR1 as DFQATT and CDR2 as SNEGSKA (reference sequence). This CDR3 is built from 13 residues. V dropped 5 bases and J dropped 5; count of bases not matched to a gene: 4. The DNA of the CDR3 is TGCAGTGCTGCTAGACAGGGGGATCAGCCCCAGCATTTT. Its protein product is CSAARQGDQPQHF.

Turning to this clonotype: Germline is not matched at one junction end, which may reflect a read error. This chain connects TRBV10-3 to TRBJ2-1; 12 nucleotides align to TRBD1. In germline, CDR1 is ENHRY, CDR2 SYGVKD. The CDR3 extends over 14 amino acids. The DNA for the CDR3 is TGTGCCATCAGAGCGGGACAGGGGGCCAATGATCAGTTCTTC. Translated, it gives CAIRAGQGANDQFF.

This chain connects TRBV11-2 to TRBJ1-5; a weak D match, TRBD1 (6 bases). The CDR3 is 16 amino acids. The ends were cut back, 5 bases at V and 3 bases at J, with 17 bases in the middle. The V gene's germline CDR1 is SGHAT and CDR2 FQNNGV. Written as DNA, the CDR3 is TGTGCCAGCAGCCAAGACCCGGGGGCTAACAATCAGCCCCAGCATTTT. It yields the protein CASSQDPGANNQPQHF.

This clonotype was seen more than once but under ten times. This sequence joins TRBV12-3 or TRBV12-4 and TRBJ1-1; the match to TRBD1 covers 7 bases. J lost 4 bases, V lost 5 bases, and 13 bases had no gene match. The CDR3 has 16 amino acids. CDR3 DNA sequence: TGTGCCAGCAGTCCCGACAGGGTATTTGGGGGCACTGAAGCTTTCTTT. Protein sequence: CASSPDRVFGGTEAFF.

The chain recombines TRBV20-1 with TRBJ1-5; no clear D. Trimming took off 6 bases at V and 0 bases at J, with 15 bases between the two ends. The CDR3 is 15 residues long. Germline V lookup: CDR1 DFQATT, CDR2 SNEGSKA (reference sequence). CDR3 loop: CSASQDGNSNQPQHF. The CDR3 region has the DNA TGCAGTGCCTCCCAGGACGGCAATAGCAATCAGCCCCAGCATTTT.

This clonotype was detected only a few times. The gene calls are TRBV10-3 and TRBJ1-5, with D perhaps matching TRBD1 (5 bases). Looked up from germline, CDR1 is ENHRY and CDR2 is SYGVKD. The CDR3 covers 12 residues. Trimming pared 7 bases from V and 4 bases from J, leaving 8 bases between. The CDR3 DNA sequence: TGTGCCATCACGGGGGGAAATCAGCCCCAGCATTTT. Residues: CAITGGNQPQHF.

The chain has TRBV6-1 and TRBJ1-5; tentatively, D is TRBD1 (5 bases). Per the germline V gene, CDR1 is MNHNS and CDR2 is SASEGT. Trimming pared 4 bases from V and 2 bases from J, leaving 9 bases between. The length of the CDR3 is 14 residues. The CDR3: CASSGDGGNQPQHF. CDR3 nucleotides: TGTGCCAGCAGTGGGGACGGAGGCAATCAGCCCCAGCATTTT.

The J gene is TRBJ1-4, the V gene TRBV4-3, with D tentatively TRBD1 (5 bases). This CDR3 has 17 residues. Germline CDR1 and CDR2: LGHNA and YSLEER. V gave up 3 bases and J gave up 8 bases, with 22 bases separating them. The CDR3 DNA reads TGCGCCAGCAGCCATTCGTTTATGGGACCCCGAAGCGAAAAACTGTTTTTT. Residues: CASSHSFMGPRSEKLFF.

Ten or more counts support this clonotype. CDR3 in DNA: TGCAGTGCTACGTACGGGAGGGAGCCCCAGCATTTT. As protein: CSATYGREPQHF. The chain recombines TRBV20-1 with TRBJ1-5; D unclear. CDR1 is DFQATT, CDR2 SNEGSKA, per germline (reference sequence). Trimming cost V 4 bases and J 8 bases, with 12 bases left between them. This CDR3 comprises 12 residues.

The rearrangement links TRBV4-3 to TRBJ2-4; 12 bases agree with TRBD2. The germline gives CDR1 LGHNA, CDR2 YSLEER. CDR3 length: 19 amino acids. V trimming: 4 bases; J trimming: 5 bases; junction bases outside the gene matches: 15. In nucleotides, the CDR3 is TGCGCCAGCAGCCTGCACACGACTAGCGGGAGACCAAGGGAAAACATTCAGTACTTC. It codes for CASSLHTTSGRPRENIQYF.

The chain links TRBV4-3 to TRBJ2-1; D possibly corresponds to TRBD1 (6 bases). V lost 4 bases and J lost 5, with 9 bases in between. This CDR3 has 13 amino acids. Germline values: CDR1 LGHNA, CDR2 YSLEER. The CDR3 DNA follows: TGCGCCAGCAGCCGGAACAGGGACAATGAGCAGTTCTTC. This translates into CASSRNRDNEQFF.

In this sample, this clonotype turned up a few times. The V call is TRBV11-3, the J call TRBJ2-5; D not resolved. The CDR3 is 12 residues long. CDR1 and CDR2 (germline): SGHNT, YENEEA. V was cut by 5 bases and J by 5 bases, with 9 bases left in between. Written as DNA, the CDR3 is TGTGCCAGCAGCGTGCAAACGGAGACCCAGTACTTC. Its translation: CASSVQTETQYF.

The chain has TRBV6-2 or TRBV6-3 and TRBJ2-3; 7 bases are shared with TRBD1. The J call may be wrong; the DNA end is better matched by TRBJ1-5. The CDR3 covers 15 residues. Germline values: CDR1 MNHEY, CDR2 SVGEGT. This CDR3 reads CASSYANRGADTQHF. DNA of the CDR3: TGTGCCAGCAGTTACGCCAACAGGGGTGCAGATACGCAGCATTTT.

This clonotype has more than one count but fewer than ten. The gene calls are TRBV6-6 and TRBJ2-3, with D tentatively TRBD2 (5 bases). V lost 6 bases, J lost 2 bases, and 12 bases lay in between. CDR3 length: 14 residues. Germline assignment: CDR1 MNHNY and CDR2 SVGAGI (reference sequence). CDR3 amino acids: CASSPGMATDTQYF. The CDR3, as DNA: TGTGCCAGCAGCCCCGGGATGGCCACAGATACGCAGTATTTT.

J is TRBJ1-1 and V is TRBV12-3 or TRBV12-4; D unresolved. This CDR3 contains 13 residues. V shed 8 bases and J shed 2 bases, with 12 bases lying between them. CDR3 region: CASAPTINTEAFF. CDR3 bases: TGTGCCAGCGCTCCTACGATCAACACTGAAGCTTTCTTT.

The gene calls are TRBV18 and TRBJ1-1; unclear D gene. This CDR3 contains 14 residues. Germline-derived CDR1 and CDR2 are KGHSH and LQKENI. V was pared by 1 base and J by 11 bases, with 17 bases between. The CDR3 loop reads CASSPLPLIDWAFF. CDR3 coding DNA: TGTGCCAGCTCACCACTGCCTCTCATAGACTGGGCTTTCTTT.

V and J are TRBV7-2 and TRBJ2-5; no clear D. CDR1 is SGHTA and CDR2 is FQGNSA in the germline V gene. The V gene lost 7 bases and the J gene lost 5 bases, with 11 bases spanning the gap. This CDR3 has 12 residues. The CDR3 sequence is CASIGPGETQYF. The DNA for the CDR3 is TGTGCCAGCATCGGCCCCGGGGAGACCCAGTACTTC. The variable domain in full, completed from reference TRBV7-2 and TRBJ2-5, reads GAGVSQSPSNKVTEKGKDVELRCDPISGHTALYWYRQSLGQGLEFLIYFQGNSAPDKSGLPSDRFSAERTGGSVSTLTIQRTQQEDSAVYLCASIGPGETQYFGPGTRLLVL.

This clonotype was found a few times. The chain has TRBV12-3 or TRBV12-4 and TRBJ1-2; possible D gene TRBD1, 6 bases. The CDR3 is 14 amino acids. V shed 1 base and J shed 3 bases, with 9 bases lying between them. The CDR3 DNA reads as TGTGCCAGCAGTTTAGGGGGGCAGTACTATGGCTACACCTTC. Encoded protein: CASSLGGQYYGYTF.

This clonotype appeared a single time. The genes are TRBV20-1 and TRBJ2-3; D is perhaps TRBD1 (5 bases). The CDR3 extends over 16 amino acids. Germline V CDR1 and CDR2: DFQATT, SNEGSKA (reference sequence). V was shortened by 2 bases and J by 4 bases, with 19 bases between the two germline ends. CDR3 sequence reads: CSARTPDSRFPDTQYF. CDR3 bases: TGCAGTGCTAGAACCCCCGACAGTCGCTTCCCAGATACGCAGTATTTT.

V and J are TRBV29-1 and TRBJ1-1, with D possibly matching TRBD1 (6 bases). CDR1 is SQVTM and CDR2 is ANQGSEA in the germline V gene. The CDR3 is made up of 12 amino acids. V was clipped by 7 bases and J by 5 bases, with 14 bases between them. As DNA, the CDR3 is TGCAGCGCAACAGGGTTTGGAACTGAAGCTTTCTTT. As protein: CSATGFGTEAFF.

The chain combines TRBV28 with TRBJ2-7; possibly TRBD1 or TRBD2 for D (5 bases each). The CDR3 extends over 12 amino acids. The germline V gene has CDR1 MDHEN and CDR2 SYDVKM. The V gene lost 3 bases and the J gene lost 5 bases, with 8 bases spanning the gap. Here the CDR3 DNA reads TGTGCCAGCAGTTTCGGGGCCCACGAGCAGTACTTC. Protein: CASSFGAHEQYF.

Notes on this clonotype: One end of the junction varies from germline; a read error may be responsible. V usage is TRBV14 and J usage is TRBJ1-1, with TRBD1 identical over 9 bases. The CDR3 runs 13 residues. Germline loops: CDR1 SGHDN, CDR2 FVKESK. The CDR3 here is CTSSRTGDVEAFF. The CDR3 bases are TGTACCAGCAGCCGGACAGGGGACGTTGAAGCTTTCTTT.

This clonotype was seen at least ten times. The chain recombines TRBV7-9 with TRBJ1-2, with D tentatively TRBD1 (6 bases). The ends were cut back, 4 bases at V and 6 bases at J, with 15 bases in the middle. CDR3 size: 14 residues. In germline, CDR1 is SEHNR, CDR2 FQNEAQ (reference sequence). The CDR3 DNA reads as TGTGCCAGCAGCTCCAACAGGGATTCTAATGGCTACACCTTC. As protein: CASSSNRDSNGYTF. Complete variable domain (other parts from reference TRBV7-9 and TRBJ1-2): DTGVSQNPRHKITKRGQNVTFRCDPISEHNRLYWYRQTLGQGPEFLTYFQNEAQLEKSRLLSDRFSAERPKGSFSTLEIQRTEQGDSAMYLCASSSNRDSNGYTFGSGTRLTVV.

With regard to this clonotype: The conserved final phenylalanine or tryptophan is absent from the CDR3, which likely points to a read error. As DNA, the CDR3 is TGCAGCGTTGAATCGCCTATAAGTGGTTATGGCTACACCCTC. Its translation is CSVESPISGYGYTL. This chain joins TRBV29-1 and TRBJ1-2, with no clear D. CDR1 and CDR2 from the germline V gene are SQVTM and ANQGSEA. The CDR3 runs 14 residues. Trimming pared 2 bases from V and 5 bases from J, leaving 15 bases between.

The chain carries TRBV12-3 or TRBV12-4 and TRBJ2-7; 8 bases map to TRBD2. CDR3 size: 15 residues. V trimming: 11 bases; J trimming: 1 base; junction bases outside the gene matches: 13. The CDR3, as DNA: TGTGCCTCCTCACCGGGACTAGAGATATCCTACGAGCAGTACTTC. The encoded protein is CASSPGLEISYEQYF.

The table lists this clonotype with a count of one. A single base separates this from a much larger clone, so it may be a read error. V usage is TRBV12-3 or TRBV12-4 and J usage is TRBJ1-1; weak D call: TRBD1 (5 bases). The CDR3 is 12 residues long. CDR3 DNA: TGTGCCAGCAGTTTAGCGGGGGGTGAAGCTCTCTTT. This codes for CASSLAGGEALF.

Ten or more counts support this clonotype. This CDR3 is CASSLGIMNTEAFF. Written as DNA, the CDR3 is TGCGCCAGCAGCTTGGGGATCATGAACACTGAAGCTTTCTTT. V usage is TRBV5-1 and J usage is TRBJ1-1, with D unclear. The CDR3 totals 14 residues. V lost 0 bases and J lost 0, with 6 bases in between. Germline CDR1 and CDR2: SGHRS and YFSETQ.

In its sample, this clonotype was seen a few times. The chain is built from TRBV6-1 and TRBJ1-2; tentative D call: TRBD1 (5 bases). V gave up 4 bases and J gave up 12 bases, with 15 bases separating them. This CDR3 comprises 12 residues. Germline-derived CDR1 and CDR2 are MNHNS and SASEGT. The CDR3 DNA reads as TGTGCCAGCAGTGGTACCGGGACGCCTGACACCTTC. This encodes CASSGTGTPDTF.

This clonotype was counted between two and nine times. V usage is TRBV5-6 and J usage is TRBJ1-5, with 9 bases that match TRBD1. The CDR3 consists of 15 residues. Trimming cost V 3 bases and J 3 bases; bases outside gene matches: 4. From germline, CDR1 is SGHDT and CDR2 YYEEEE. For the CDR3, the DNA is TGTGCCAGCAGCTGGGGGACAGGGAACAATCAGCCCCAGCATTTT. Encoded protein: CASSWGTGNNQPQHF.

This chain uses TRBV19 with TRBJ1-1, with 12 bases that match TRBD1. This CDR3 is built from 14 residues. The germline CDR1 and CDR2 sequences are LNHDA and SQIVND (reference sequence). The V gene end was trimmed by 7 bases and the J gene end by 12 bases; junction bases not matched to a gene: 12. The CDR3 loop is CASISAGTGGATFF. CDR3 DNA sequence: TGTGCCAGTATCAGCGCCGGGACAGGGGGCGCGACTTTCTTT. Full variable domain (remainder filled in from reference TRBV19 and TRBJ1-1): DGGITQSPKYLFRKEGQNVTLSCEQNLNHDAMYWYRQDPGQGLRLIYYSQIVNDFQKGDIAEGYSVSREKKESFPLTVTSAQKNPTAFYLCASISAGTGGATFFGQGTRLTVV.

The chain has TRBV12-3 or TRBV12-4 and TRBJ1-2; 7 bases are a match to TRBD1. CDR3 length: 13 amino acids. V trimming: 6 bases; J trimming: 4 bases; junction bases outside the gene matches: 5. The CDR3 region is CASSRDRVYGYTF. The CDR3 bases are TGTGCCAGCAGCCGTGACAGGGTCTATGGCTACACCTTC.